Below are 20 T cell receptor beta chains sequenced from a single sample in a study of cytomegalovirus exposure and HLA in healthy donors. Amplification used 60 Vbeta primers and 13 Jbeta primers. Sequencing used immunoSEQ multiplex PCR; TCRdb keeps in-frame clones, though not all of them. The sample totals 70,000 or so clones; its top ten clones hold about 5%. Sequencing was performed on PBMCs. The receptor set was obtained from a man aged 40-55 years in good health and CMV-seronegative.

CDR3 nucleotide sequence: TGCGCCAGCAGCTTCGACAGGGGGGGAGAGACCCAGTACTTC. This sequence encodes CASSFDRGGETQYF. The V and J genes are TRBV5-1 and TRBJ2-5; 9 nucleotides agree with TRBD1. V was pared by 2 bases and J by 4 bases, with 3 bases of the junction left unmatched. The CDR3 extends over 14 amino acids. Looked up from germline, CDR1 is SGHRS and CDR2 is YFSETQ.

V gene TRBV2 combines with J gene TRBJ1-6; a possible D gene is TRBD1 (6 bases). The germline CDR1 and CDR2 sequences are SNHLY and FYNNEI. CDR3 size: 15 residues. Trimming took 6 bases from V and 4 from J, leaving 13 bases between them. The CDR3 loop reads CASRLRQEYNSPLHF. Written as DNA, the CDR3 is TGTGCCAGCAGGCTTAGACAGGAATATAATTCACCCCTCCACTTT.

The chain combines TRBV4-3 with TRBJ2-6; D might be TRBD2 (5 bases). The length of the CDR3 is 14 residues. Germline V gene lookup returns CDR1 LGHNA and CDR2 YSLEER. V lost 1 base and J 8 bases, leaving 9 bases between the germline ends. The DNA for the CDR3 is TGCGCCAGCAGCCAAGTTGAGGGAACCAACGTCCTGACTTTC. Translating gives CASSQVEGTNVLTF.

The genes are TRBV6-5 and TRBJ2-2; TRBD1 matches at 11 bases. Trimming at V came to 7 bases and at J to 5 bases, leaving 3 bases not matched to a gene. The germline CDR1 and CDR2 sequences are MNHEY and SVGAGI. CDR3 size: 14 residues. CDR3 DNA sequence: TGTGCCAGCATAGGGACAGGGGGGACCGGGGAGCTGTTTTTT. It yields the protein CASIGTGGTGELFF.

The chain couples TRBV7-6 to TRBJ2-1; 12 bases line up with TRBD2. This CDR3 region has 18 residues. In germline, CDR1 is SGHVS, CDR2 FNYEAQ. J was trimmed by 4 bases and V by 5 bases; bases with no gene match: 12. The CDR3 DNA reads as TGTGCCAGCAGCCGGGGGACTAGCGGGCCGATCCTATACAATGAGCAGTTCTTC. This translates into CASSRGTSGPILYNEQFF.

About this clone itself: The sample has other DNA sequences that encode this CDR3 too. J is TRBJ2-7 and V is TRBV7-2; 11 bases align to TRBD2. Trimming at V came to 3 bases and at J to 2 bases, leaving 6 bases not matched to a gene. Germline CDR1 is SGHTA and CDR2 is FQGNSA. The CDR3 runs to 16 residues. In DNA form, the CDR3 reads TGTGCCAGCAGCTTCACCGGGACTAGCGGAACCTACGAGCAGTACTTC. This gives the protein CASSFTGTSGTYEQYF. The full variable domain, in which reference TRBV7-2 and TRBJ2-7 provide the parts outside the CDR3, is GAGVSQSPSNKVTEKGKDVELRCDPISGHTALYWYRQSLGQGLEFLIYFQGNSAPDKSGLPSDRFSAERTGGSVSTLTIQRTQQEDSAVYLCASSFTGTSGTYEQYFGPGTRLTVT.

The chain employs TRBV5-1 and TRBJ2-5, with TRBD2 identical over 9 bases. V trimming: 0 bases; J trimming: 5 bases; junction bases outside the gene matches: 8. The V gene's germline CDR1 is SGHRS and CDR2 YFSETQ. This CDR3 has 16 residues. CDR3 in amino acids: CASSLAPTSGGETQYF. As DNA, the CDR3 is TGCGCCAGCAGCTTGGCCCCGACTAGCGGAGGGGAGACCCAGTACTTC.

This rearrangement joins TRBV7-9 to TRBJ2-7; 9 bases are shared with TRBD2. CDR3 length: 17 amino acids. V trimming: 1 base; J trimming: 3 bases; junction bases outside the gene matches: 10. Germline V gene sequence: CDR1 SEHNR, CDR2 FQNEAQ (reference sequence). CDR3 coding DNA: TGTGCCAGCAGCTTAGGGTCTAGCGGGGTGACAGACTACGAGCAGTACTTC. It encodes CASSLGSSGVTDYEQYF. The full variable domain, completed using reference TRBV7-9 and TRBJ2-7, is DTGVSQNPRHKITKRGQNVTFRCDPISEHNRLYWYRQTLGQGPEFLTYFQNEAQLEKSRLLSDRFSAERPKGSFSTLEIQRTEQGDSAMYLCASSLGSSGVTDYEQYFGPGTRLTVT.

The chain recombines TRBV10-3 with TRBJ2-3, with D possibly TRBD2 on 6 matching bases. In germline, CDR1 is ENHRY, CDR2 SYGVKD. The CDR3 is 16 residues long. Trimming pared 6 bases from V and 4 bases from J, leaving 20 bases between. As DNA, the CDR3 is TGTGCCATCAGCCCCGGACTACGCTCCTTATCAGATACGCAGTATTTT. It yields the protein CAISPGLRSLSDTQYF.

The DNA for the CDR3 is TGTGCCAGTAGTAGGACAGGTGAGAACCACGAGCAGTACTTC. Protein sequence: CASSRTGENHEQYF. J is TRBJ2-7 and V is TRBV19; 7 positions match TRBD1. The CDR3 totals 14 residues. Trimming cost V 4 bases and J 5 bases; bases outside gene matches: 8. In germline, CDR1 is LNHDA, CDR2 SQIVND (reference sequence).

In DNA, the CDR3 is TGTGCCAGCAGCTTGAAGGACAGGATGAACACTGAAGCTTTCTTT. This codes for CASSLKDRMNTEAFF. The V gene is TRBV5-4, the J gene TRBJ1-1; 7 positions agree with TRBD1. V gave up 1 base and J gave up 0 bases; unmatched junction bases: 3. CDR3 length: 15 residues. Germline CDR1 reads SGHNT; CDR2 reads YYREEE (reference sequence).

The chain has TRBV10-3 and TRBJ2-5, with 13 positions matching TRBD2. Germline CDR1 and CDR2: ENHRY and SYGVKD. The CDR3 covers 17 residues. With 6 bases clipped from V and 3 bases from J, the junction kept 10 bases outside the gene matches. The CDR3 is CAISEAFGTSGEETQYF. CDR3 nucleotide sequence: TGTGCCATCAGCGAAGCGTTCGGGACTAGCGGGGAAGAGACCCAGTACTTC.

In DNA form, the CDR3 reads TGTGCCAGCAGCCGATCGGGACCGGGACAGGGCACAGATACGCAGTATTTT. It is translated as CASSRSGPGQGTDTQYF. The chain recombines TRBV7-2 with TRBJ2-3, with 8 nucleotides matching TRBD1. V dropped 5 bases and J dropped 1; count of bases not matched to a gene: 11. Germline values: CDR1 SGHTA, CDR2 FQGNSA. CDR3 length: 17 residues.

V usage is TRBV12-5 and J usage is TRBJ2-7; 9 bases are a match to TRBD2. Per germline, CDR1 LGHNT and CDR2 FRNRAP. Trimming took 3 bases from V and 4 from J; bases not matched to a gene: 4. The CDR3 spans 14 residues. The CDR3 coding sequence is TGTGCTAGTGGTTTAGCGGGGGGTAAATACGAGCAGTACTTC. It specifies CASGLAGGKYEQYF.

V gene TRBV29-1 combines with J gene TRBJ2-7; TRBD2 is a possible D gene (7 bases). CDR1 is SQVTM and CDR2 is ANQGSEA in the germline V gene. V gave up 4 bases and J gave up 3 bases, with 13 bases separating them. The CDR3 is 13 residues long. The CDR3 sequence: CSVGSGGRYEQYF. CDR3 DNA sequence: TGCAGCGTTGGTTCGGGGGGCCGCTACGAGCAGTACTTC.

The CDR3 is CASSRQAGQELIERCTF. DNA for the CDR3: TGCGCCAGCAGCCGCCAAGCGGGACAGGAGCTCATCGAGAGGTGCACCTTC. This chain links TRBV4-3 with TRBJ1-2, with TRBD1 identical over 8 bases. J lost 13 bases, V lost 4 bases, and 23 bases had no gene match. Germline V gives CDR1 LGHNA, CDR2 YSLEER. The CDR3 sequence is 17 residues long.

The CDR3 nucleotides are TGCGCCAGCAGCTTGGCCGCAGGGGCTGGGGCCAACGTCCTGACTTTC. It yields the protein CASSLAAGAGANVLTF. The rearrangement joins TRBV5-1 to TRBJ2-6; the D gene is possibly TRBD1 (6 bases). V was clipped by 0 bases and J by 2 bases, with 9 bases between them. This CDR3 is built from 16 residues. Germline values: CDR1 SGHRS, CDR2 YFSETQ.

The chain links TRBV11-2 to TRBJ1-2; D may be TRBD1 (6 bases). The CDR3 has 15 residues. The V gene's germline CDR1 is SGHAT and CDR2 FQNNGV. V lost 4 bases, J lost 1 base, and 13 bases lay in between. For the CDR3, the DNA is TGTGCCAGCAGCTCCAGTATACAGGGTAACTATGGCTACACCTTC. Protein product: CASSSSIQGNYGYTF.

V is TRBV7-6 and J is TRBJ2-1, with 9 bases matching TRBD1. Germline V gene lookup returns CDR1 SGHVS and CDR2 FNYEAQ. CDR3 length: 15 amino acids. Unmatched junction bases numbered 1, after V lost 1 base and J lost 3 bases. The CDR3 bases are TGTGCCAGCAGCTTAGGACAGGGGGACTACAATGAGCAGTTCTTC. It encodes CASSLGQGDYNEQFF.

CDR3 in amino acids: CASSLRMVESREQYF. In nucleotides, the CDR3 is TGTGCCAGCAGCTTAAGAATGGTAGAGTCTAGGGAGCAGTACTTC. The gene calls are TRBV7-2 and TRBJ2-7; D gene unclear. The germline V gene has CDR1 SGHTA and CDR2 FQGNSA. Trimming shortened V by 2 bases and J by 7 bases, and 18 bases separated the two germline ends. The CDR3 loop spans 15 amino acids. Complete variable domain (other parts from reference TRBV7-2 and TRBJ2-7): GAGVSQSPSNKVTEKGKDVELRCDPISGHTALYWYRQSLGQGLEFLIYFQGNSAPDKSGLPSDRFSAERTGGSVSTLTIQRTQQEDSAVYLCASSLRMVESREQYFGPGTRLTVT.